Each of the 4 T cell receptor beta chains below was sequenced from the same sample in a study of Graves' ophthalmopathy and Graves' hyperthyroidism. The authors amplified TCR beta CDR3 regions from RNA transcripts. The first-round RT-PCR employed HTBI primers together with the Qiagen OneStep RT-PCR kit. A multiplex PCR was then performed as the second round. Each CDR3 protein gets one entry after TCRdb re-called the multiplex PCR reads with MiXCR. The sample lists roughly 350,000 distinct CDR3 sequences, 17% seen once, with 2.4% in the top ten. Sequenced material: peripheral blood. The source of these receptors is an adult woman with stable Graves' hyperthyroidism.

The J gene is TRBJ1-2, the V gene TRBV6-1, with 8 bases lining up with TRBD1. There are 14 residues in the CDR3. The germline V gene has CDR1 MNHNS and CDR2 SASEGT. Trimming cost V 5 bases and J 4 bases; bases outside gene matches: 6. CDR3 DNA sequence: TGTGCCAGCAGTAAGGACAGGGCTGGCTATGGCTACACCTTC. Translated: CASSKDRAGYGYTF.

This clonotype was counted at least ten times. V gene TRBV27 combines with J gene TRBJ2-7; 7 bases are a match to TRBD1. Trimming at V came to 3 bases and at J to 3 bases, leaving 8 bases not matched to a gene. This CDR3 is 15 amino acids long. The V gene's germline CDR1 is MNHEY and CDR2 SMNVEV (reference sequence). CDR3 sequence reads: CASSLRQGVVYEQYF. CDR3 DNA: TGTGCCAGCAGTTTGAGGCAGGGGGTTGTCTACGAGCAGTACTTC.

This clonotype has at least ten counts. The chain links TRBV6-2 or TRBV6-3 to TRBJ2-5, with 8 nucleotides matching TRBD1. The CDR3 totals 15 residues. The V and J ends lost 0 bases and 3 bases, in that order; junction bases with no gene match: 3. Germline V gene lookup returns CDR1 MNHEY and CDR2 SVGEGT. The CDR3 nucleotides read TGTGCCAGCAGTTACTCGCGGACAGGGAAAGAGACCCAGTACTTC. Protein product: CASSYSRTGKETQYF.

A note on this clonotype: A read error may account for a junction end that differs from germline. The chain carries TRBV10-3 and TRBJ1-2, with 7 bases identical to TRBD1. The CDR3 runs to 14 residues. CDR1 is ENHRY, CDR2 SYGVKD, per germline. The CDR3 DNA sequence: TGTGCCTTCAGGGGGGCCCAGGAAAACTATGGCTACACCTTC. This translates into CAFRGAQENYGYTF.